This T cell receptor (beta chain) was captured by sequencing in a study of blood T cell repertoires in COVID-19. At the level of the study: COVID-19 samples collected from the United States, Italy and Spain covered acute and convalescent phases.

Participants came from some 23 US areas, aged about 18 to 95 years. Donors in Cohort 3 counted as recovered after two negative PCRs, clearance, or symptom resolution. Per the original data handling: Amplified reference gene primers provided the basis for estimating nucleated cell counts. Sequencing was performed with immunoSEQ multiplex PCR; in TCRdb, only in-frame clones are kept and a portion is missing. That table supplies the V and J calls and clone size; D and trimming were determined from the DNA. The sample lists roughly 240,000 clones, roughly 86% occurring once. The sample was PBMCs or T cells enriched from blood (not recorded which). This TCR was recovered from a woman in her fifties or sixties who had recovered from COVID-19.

DNA of the CDR3: TGTGCCAGCAGCTTCGGGACAGGGGGATCGGCCAATCTGGACCTGTTTTTT. Amino acids: CASSFGTGGSANLDLFF. V and J are TRBV7-6 and TRBJ1-4; 11 positions agree with TRBD1. V shed 3 bases, J shed 14 bases, and the junction held 17 bases outside the gene matches. Germline V gene data show CDR1 as SGHVS and CDR2 as FNYEAQ. This CDR3 comprises 17 residues.